This T cell receptor (beta chain) is drawn from a study of CD8 T cells in ankylosing spondylitis. This clonotype was recorded many times. The antigen is unknown. TCRdb processed the 5' RACE reads anew with MiXCR; each CDR3 protein has one entry. Here the sample spans more than 500,000 distinct CDR3 sequences, approximately 5% being singletons. Study observations and caveats: Characteristic of ankylosing spondylitis blood, it appeared, was a TCR beta motif comprising roughly 8 highly homologous variants.

V trimming: 4 bases; J trimming: 3 bases; junction bases outside the gene matches: 13. The germline CDR1 and CDR2 sequences are LNHNV and YYDKDF (reference sequence). The CDR3 is made up of 18 amino acids. The source is a male donor with ankylosing spondylitis. The chain couples TRBV15 to TRBJ2-1, with 9 nucleotides matching TRBD2. The sequenced sample was blood, either unsorted or a sorted T cell fraction (not recorded which). This CDR3 is CATSTPRGGSGNYNEQFF. Here the CDR3 DNA reads TGTGCCACCAGCACCCCGCGGGGGGGTAGCGGAAACTACAATGAGCAGTTCTTC.